The rows below give T cell receptor beta chains drawn from one sample of a study of breast tumors, draining lymph nodes, adjacent tissues. Using its own MiXCR run on the multiplex PCR reads, TCRdb lists one record per CDR3 protein. The top ten hold more than 0.95% of the sample, which has 250,000 or so distinct CDR3 sequences, roughly 30% seen once. Sequenced input: axillary lymph node tissue. These receptors were taken from a female donor with breast cancer. Some clones in this sample may be carry-over from other donors' samples. CDR3s include the opening cysteine and the closing phenylalanine or tryptophan. A D gene is named only where the DNA matches it firmly. Some rows mark clone size as missing; the rest say once, few, many or name a class of expanded clone.

cdr3_aa: CASSTELNQPQHF
cdr3_nt: TGTGCCAGCAGCACAGAGCTCAATCAGCCCCAGCATTTT
clone_size: many
v_call: TRBV6-4
j_call: TRBJ1-5
d_call: -
cdr3_length: 13

cdr3_aa: CSVEGQDTEAFF
cdr3_nt: TGCAGCGTTGAAGGACAGGACACTGAAGCTTTCTTT
clone_size: few
v_call: TRBV29-1
j_call: TRBJ1-1
d_call: -
cdr3_length: 12

cdr3_aa: CASSGDHLDTQYF
cdr3_nt: TGTGCCAGCTCCGGGGACCATTTAGATACGCAGTATTTT
clone_size: -
v_call: TRBV18
j_call: TRBJ2-3
d_call: -
cdr3_length: 13

cdr3_aa: CASGKPSTDTQYF
cdr3_nt: TGCGCCAGCGGGAAACCCAGCACAGATACGCAGTATTTT
clone_size: many
v_call: TRBV5-1
j_call: TRBJ2-3
d_call: -
cdr3_length: 13

cdr3_aa: CASILTGRGQPQHF
cdr3_nt: TGTGCCAGCATCCTGACAGGGAGGGGTCAGCCCCAGCATTTT
clone_size: many
v_call: TRBV6-1
j_call: TRBJ1-5
d_call: TRBD1
cdr3_length: 14

cdr3_aa: CASRVLAAGNSPLHF
cdr3_nt: TGTGCCAGCAGAGTACTAGCGGCCGGAAATTCACCCCTCCACTTT
clone_size: -
v_call: TRBV2
j_call: TRBJ1-6
d_call: -
cdr3_length: 15

cdr3_aa: CASSSRMRQFF
cdr3_nt: TGTGCCAGCAGCTCCCGAATGAGGCAGTTCTTC
clone_size: many
v_call: TRBV11-3
j_call: TRBJ2-1
d_call: -
cdr3_length: 11

cdr3_aa: CASSLRPANTEAFF
cdr3_nt: TGTGCCAGCAGTTTAAGGCCGGCGAACACTGAAGCTTTCTTT
clone_size: few
v_call: TRBV12-3/TRBV12-4
j_call: TRBJ1-1
d_call: -
cdr3_length: 14

cdr3_aa: CASSLDRGIETQYF
cdr3_nt: TGTGCCAGCAGCTTAGACAGGGGGATAGAGACCCAGTACTTC
clone_size: many
v_call: TRBV11-3
j_call: TRBJ2-5
d_call: TRBD1
cdr3_length: 14

cdr3_aa: CASGYTANSGNTIYF
cdr3_nt: TGTGCTAGTGGTTATACAGCAAACTCTGGAAACACCATATATTTT
clone_size: many
v_call: TRBV12-5
j_call: TRBJ1-3
d_call: -
cdr3_length: 15

cdr3_aa: CARHPDRDFLGNTIYF
cdr3_nt: TGTGCTAGACATCCCGATCGGGACTTCCTGGGGAACACCATATATTTT
clone_size: -
v_call: TRBV2
j_call: TRBJ1-3
d_call: -
cdr3_length: 16

cdr3_aa: CASSQDLAAGNTIYF
cdr3_nt: TGCGCCAGCAGCCAAGATTTAGCGGCTGGAAACACCATATATTTT
clone_size: many
v_call: TRBV4-1
j_call: TRBJ1-3
d_call: -
cdr3_length: 15

cdr3_aa: CASSPLLTAGELFF
cdr3_nt: TGTGCCAGCAGCCCGCTCTTAACAGCCGGGGAGCTGTTTTTT
clone_size: many
v_call: TRBV7-2
j_call: TRBJ2-2
d_call: -
cdr3_length: 14

cdr3_aa: CASSFSVLTTDTQYF
cdr3_nt: TGTGCCAGCAGCTTTAGTGTTCTCACAACGGATACGCAGTATTTT
clone_size: -
v_call: TRBV7-2
j_call: TRBJ2-3
d_call: -
cdr3_length: 15

cdr3_aa: CATSGRDRGPYNEQFF
cdr3_nt: TGTGCCACCAGTGGTCGGGACAGGGGGCCCTACAATGAGCAGTTCTTC
clone_size: many
v_call: TRBV24-1
j_call: TRBJ2-1
d_call: TRBD1
cdr3_length: 16

cdr3_aa: CASSFQGPHAEQFF
cdr3_nt: TGTGCCAGCAGTTTTCAGGGGCCCCACGCTGAGCAGTTCTTC
clone_size: -
v_call: TRBV27
j_call: TRBJ2-1
d_call: -
cdr3_length: 14

cdr3_aa: CASSPGGRGDGREQYF
cdr3_nt: TGTGCCAGCAGCCCCGGGGGTAGGGGAGACGGACGCGAGCAGTACTTC
clone_size: many
v_call: TRBV5-4
j_call: TRBJ2-7
d_call: -
cdr3_length: 16

cdr3_aa: CASSHPGRSSYEQYF
cdr3_nt: TGTGCCAGCAGTCACCCTGGCAGGAGCTCCTACGAGCAGTACTTC
clone_size: -
v_call: TRBV6-5
j_call: TRBJ2-7
d_call: -
cdr3_length: 15

cdr3_aa: CSAREVGGRAGELFF
cdr3_nt: TGCAGTGCTAGAGAAGTGGGCGGGAGGGCCGGGGAGCTGTTTTTT
clone_size: many
v_call: TRBV20-1
j_call: TRBJ2-2
d_call: TRBD2
cdr3_length: 15

cdr3_aa: CASSASVAGANVLTF
cdr3_nt: TGCGCCAGCAGCGCCTCTGTGGCTGGGGCCAACGTCCTGACTTTC
clone_size: many
v_call: TRBV5-1
j_call: TRBJ2-6
d_call: -
cdr3_length: 15

cdr3_aa: CASSELGGSTDTQYF
cdr3_nt: TGTGCCAGCAGTGAATTAGGGGGCTCGACAGATACGCAGTATTTT
clone_size: many
v_call: TRBV25-1
j_call: TRBJ2-3
d_call: TRBD1
cdr3_length: 15

cdr3_aa: CASSIDGGLKGTDTQYF
cdr3_nt: TGTGCCAGTAGTATTGACGGCGGACTCAAGGGCACAGATACGCAGTATTTT
clone_size: -
v_call: TRBV19
j_call: TRBJ2-3
d_call: -
cdr3_length: 17

cdr3_aa: CASSHGRYEQFF
cdr3_nt: TGTGCCAGCAGTCACGGCCGGTATGAGCAGTTCTTC
clone_size: -
v_call: TRBV6-6
j_call: TRBJ2-1
d_call: -
cdr3_length: 12

cdr3_aa: CASGRRNPDTQYF
cdr3_nt: TGTGCCAGCGGGAGGAGGAACCCAGATACGCAGTATTTT
clone_size: few
v_call: TRBV6-2/TRBV6-3
j_call: TRBJ2-3
d_call: -
cdr3_length: 13

cdr3_aa: CASSVIHTGTGECSGNTIYF
cdr3_nt: TGCGCCAGCAGCGTTATTCATACTGGGACAGGGGAGTGCTCTGGAAACACCATATATTTT
clone_size: many
v_call: TRBV10-1
j_call: TRBJ1-3
d_call: TRBD1
cdr3_length: 20

cdr3_aa: CASSLISGNNEQFF
cdr3_nt: TGTGCCAGCAGCTTGATTAGCGGCAACAATGAGCAGTTCTTC
clone_size: many
v_call: TRBV5-6
j_call: TRBJ2-1
d_call: -
cdr3_length: 14

cdr3_aa: CASSPAGIGEQYF
cdr3_nt: TGCGCCAGCAGCCCCGCAGGGATTGGCGAGCAGTACTTC
clone_size: many
v_call: TRBV4-1
j_call: TRBJ2-7
d_call: -
cdr3_length: 13

cdr3_aa: CSARRGPETQYF
cdr3_nt: TGCAGTGCCCGTCGGGGGCCTGAGACCCAGTACTTC
clone_size: many
v_call: TRBV20-1
j_call: TRBJ2-5
d_call: -
cdr3_length: 12

cdr3_aa: CASSLPNTDTQYF
cdr3_nt: TGCGCCAGCAGCTTGCCCAACACAGATACGCAGTATTTT
clone_size: many
v_call: TRBV5-1
j_call: TRBJ2-3
d_call: -
cdr3_length: 13

cdr3_aa: CATSDKGRGGYTF
cdr3_nt: TGTGCCACCAGTGATAAGGGAAGGGGCGGCTACACCTTC
clone_size: many
v_call: TRBV24-1
j_call: TRBJ1-2
d_call: -
cdr3_length: 13

cdr3_aa: CATRPGTGLHNEQFF
cdr3_nt: TGTGCCACCCGCCCAGGGACAGGGCTCCACAATGAGCAGTTCTTC
clone_size: many
v_call: TRBV15
j_call: TRBJ2-1
d_call: TRBD1
cdr3_length: 15

cdr3_aa: CASRAFGGTGNTIYF
cdr3_nt: TGTGCCAGCCGAGCTTTTGGGGGTACTGGAAACACCATATATTTT
clone_size: many
v_call: TRBV11-2
j_call: TRBJ1-3
d_call: -
cdr3_length: 15

cdr3_aa: CASSQDGDIYGYTF
cdr3_nt: TGTGCCAGCAGCCAAGATGGGGACATTTATGGCTACACCTTC
clone_size: few
v_call: TRBV3-1
j_call: TRBJ1-2
d_call: -
cdr3_length: 14

cdr3_aa: CSGTSGSDEQFF
cdr3_nt: TGCAGTGGGACTAGCGGGAGCGATGAGCAGTTCTTC
clone_size: -
v_call: TRBV20-1
j_call: TRBJ2-1
d_call: TRBD2
cdr3_length: 12

cdr3_aa: CASGAGGGDTQYF
cdr3_nt: TGTGCCAGCGGCGCAGGGGGGGGAGATACGCAGTATTTT
clone_size: many
v_call: TRBV19
j_call: TRBJ2-3
d_call: -
cdr3_length: 13

cdr3_aa: CASSLGGHNEQFF
cdr3_nt: TGTGCCAGCAGCTTAGGCGGCCACAATGAGCAGTTCTTC
clone_size: many
v_call: TRBV7-8
j_call: TRBJ2-1
d_call: -
cdr3_length: 13

cdr3_aa: CASSGSGNQPQHF
cdr3_nt: TGTGCCAGTAGTGGGAGCGGCAATCAGCCCCAGCATTTT
clone_size: many
v_call: TRBV19
j_call: TRBJ1-5
d_call: -
cdr3_length: 13

cdr3_aa: CSARTGANTQYF
cdr3_nt: TGCAGTGCTAGGACAGGGGCAAATACGCAGTATTTT
clone_size: many
v_call: TRBV20-1
j_call: TRBJ2-3
d_call: TRBD1
cdr3_length: 12

cdr3_aa: CASSPGTRDQYF
cdr3_nt: TGTGCCAGCAGCCCCGGGACTAGAGACCAGTACTTC
clone_size: many
v_call: TRBV12-3/TRBV12-4
j_call: TRBJ2-5
d_call: TRBD2
cdr3_length: 12

cdr3_aa: CASSPLRGLSNQPQHF
cdr3_nt: TGTGCCAGCAGTCCCCTCAGGGGCCTAAGCAATCAGCCCCAGCATTTT
clone_size: many
v_call: TRBV27
j_call: TRBJ1-5
d_call: -
cdr3_length: 16

cdr3_aa: CASGTGTLSNQPQHF
cdr3_nt: TGTGCTAGTGGTACCGGGACACTAAGCAATCAGCCCCAGCATTTT
clone_size: many
v_call: TRBV12-5
j_call: TRBJ1-5
d_call: -
cdr3_length: 15

cdr3_aa: CAIGGEPTGNSPLHF
cdr3_nt: TGTGCCATCGGGGGCGAACCTACAGGAAATTCACCCCTCCACTTT
clone_size: -
v_call: TRBV10-3
j_call: TRBJ1-6
d_call: -
cdr3_length: 15

cdr3_aa: CASSEGHYEQYF
cdr3_nt: TGCGCCAGCAGTGAGGGACACTACGAGCAGTACTTC
clone_size: -
v_call: TRBV10-2
j_call: TRBJ2-7
d_call: -
cdr3_length: 12

cdr3_aa: CSSTPGSPLHF
cdr3_nt: TGCAGTTCTACCCCGGGATCACCCCTCCACTTT
clone_size: -
v_call: TRBV20-1
j_call: TRBJ1-6
d_call: -
cdr3_length: 11

cdr3_aa: CASSLDVSNYGYTF
cdr3_nt: TGCGCCAGCAGCTTGGACGTCTCTAACTATGGCTACACCTTC
clone_size: few
v_call: TRBV5-1
j_call: TRBJ1-2
d_call: -
cdr3_length: 14

cdr3_aa: CARGTSGSDEQFF
cdr3_nt: TGTGCCAGGGGGACTAGCGGGAGCGATGAGCAGTTCTTC
clone_size: -
v_call: TRBV2
j_call: TRBJ2-1
d_call: TRBD2
cdr3_length: 13

cdr3_aa: CASSLVYEQYFGGEKLFF
cdr3_nt: -
clone_size: -
v_call: TRBV7-2
j_call: TRBJ1-4
d_call: -
cdr3_length: 18

cdr3_aa: CASSLVSTGGGYTF
cdr3_nt: TGTGCCAGCAGCTTAGTTTCCACAGGTGGAGGCTACACCTTC
clone_size: many
v_call: TRBV11-3
j_call: TRBJ1-2
d_call: -
cdr3_length: 14

cdr3_aa: CASSMILGLPATNEKLFF
cdr3_nt: TGTGCCAGTAGTATGATTTTGGGATTACCGGCAACTAATGAAAAACTGTTTTTT
clone_size: many
v_call: TRBV19
j_call: TRBJ1-4
d_call: -
cdr3_length: 18

cdr3_aa: CATKFSGHSESYNEQLF
cdr3_nt: TGTGCCACCAAGTTTTCAGGGCACTCAGAATCCTACAATGAGCAGCTCTTC
clone_size: -
v_call: TRBV15
j_call: TRBJ2-1
d_call: -
cdr3_length: 17

cdr3_aa: CASSTQDGQPQHF
cdr3_nt: TGTGCCAGTAGTACGCAGGATGGCCAGCCCCAGCATTTT
clone_size: -
v_call: TRBV19
j_call: TRBJ1-5
d_call: -
cdr3_length: 13

cdr3_aa: CASSMSHYNEQFF
cdr3_nt: TGTGCCAGTAGTATGTCTCACTACAATGAGCAGTTCTTC
clone_size: many
v_call: TRBV19
j_call: TRBJ2-1
d_call: -
cdr3_length: 13

cdr3_aa: CAISDRGSGEKLFF
cdr3_nt: TGTGCCATCAGTGACAGGGGTTCGGGGGAAAAACTGTTTTTT
clone_size: many
v_call: TRBV10-3
j_call: TRBJ1-4
d_call: -
cdr3_length: 14

cdr3_aa: CSASRGDSSYEQYF
cdr3_nt: TGCAGTGCTAGTCGCGGGGACAGCTCCTACGAGCAGTACTTC
clone_size: many
v_call: TRBV20-1
j_call: TRBJ2-7
d_call: -
cdr3_length: 14

cdr3_aa: CASSIAGGNQETQYF
cdr3_nt: TGTGCCAGCAGCATCGCGGGAGGGAACCAAGAGACCCAGTACTTC
clone_size: many
v_call: TRBV7-2
j_call: TRBJ2-5
d_call: TRBD2
cdr3_length: 15